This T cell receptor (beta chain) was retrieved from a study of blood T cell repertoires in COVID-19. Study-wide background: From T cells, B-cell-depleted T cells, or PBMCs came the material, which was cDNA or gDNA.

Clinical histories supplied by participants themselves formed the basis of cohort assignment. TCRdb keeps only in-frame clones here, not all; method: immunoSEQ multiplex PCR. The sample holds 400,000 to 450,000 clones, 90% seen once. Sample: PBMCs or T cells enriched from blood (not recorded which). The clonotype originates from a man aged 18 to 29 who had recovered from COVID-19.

The CDR3 spells CASSSGEAGYTF. The CDR3, as DNA: TGTGCCAGCAGCTCGGGAGAGGCTGGCTACACCTTC. The chain combines TRBV11-3 with TRBJ1-2, with D hard to call. Trimming pared 4 bases from V and 7 bases from J, leaving 10 bases between. The V gene's germline CDR1 is SGHNT and CDR2 YENEEA. CDR3 length equals 12 residues.